This entry lists 29 T cell receptor beta chains sequenced from one sample in a study of T cells after yellow fever vaccination. TCRdb ran MiXCR on the 5' RACE reads and lists one entry per CDR3 protein. The profile covers a few hundred thousand distinct CDR3 sequences, with 8.7% appearing a single time and about a sixth taken by the ten largest. Sample: PBMCs, taken on the day of the first yellow fever vaccination. The receptors were sampled from a man younger than 35 who received the YFV17D yellow fever vaccine.

This clonotype was observed many times. The CDR3 reads CASSQGQMGQPQHF. CDR3 in DNA: TGTGCCAGCAGCCAAGGACAAATGGGGCAGCCCCAGCATTTT. This sequence joins TRBV16 and TRBJ1-5, with D perhaps TRBD1 (5 bases). Between the trimmed V and J ends, which lost 2 bases and 7 bases, there was a span of 12 bases. The germline V gene encodes CDR1 KGHSY and CDR2 FQNENV. The CDR3 is 14 residues long.

The chain couples TRBV5-5 to TRBJ2-6, with D hard to call. The V gene's germline CDR1 is SGHKS and CDR2 YYEKEE (reference sequence). The CDR3 runs 15 residues. V gave up 0 bases and J gave up 5 bases, with 9 bases separating them. The CDR3 coding sequence is TGTGCCAGCAGCTTGGGACACGCCCGGGCCAACGTCCTGACTTTC. This sequence encodes CASSLGHARANVLTF.

The chain joins TRBV19 to TRBJ2-2; 7 positions match TRBD1. J was trimmed by 1 base and V by 9 bases; bases with no gene match: 2. The germline V gene has CDR1 LNHDA and CDR2 SQIVND (reference sequence). This CDR3 is 13 amino acids long. This CDR3 reads CASNRGNTGELFF. DNA for the CDR3: TGTGCCAGCAACAGGGGGAACACCGGGGAGCTGTTTTTT. The entire variable domain, with the rest obtained from reference TRBV19 and TRBJ2-2, is as follows: DGGITQSPKYLFRKEGQNVTLSCEQNLNHDAMYWYRQDPGQGLRLIYYSQIVNDFQKGDIAEGYSVSREKKESFPLTVTSAQKNPTAFYLCASNRGNTGELFFGEGSRLTVL.

The J gene is TRBJ2-6, the V gene TRBV7-9, with 9 nucleotides matching TRBD1. The length of the CDR3 is 17 residues. With V trimmed by 5 bases and J by 4 bases, 9 bases remained unmatched. Germline values: CDR1 SEHNR, CDR2 FQNEAQ (reference sequence). In DNA, the CDR3 is TGTGCCAGCAGCCTCAGGGACAGGGAAGGGGGGGCCAACGTCCTGACTTTC. As protein: CASSLRDREGGANVLTF.

This clonotype was seen only a few times. The V gene is TRBV6-2 or TRBV6-3, the J gene TRBJ1-5, with a tentative D call TRBD1 (5 bases). The CDR3 runs to 16 residues. V lost 6 bases and J 1 base, leaving 16 bases between the germline ends. Germline-derived CDR1 and CDR2 are MNHEY and SVGEGT. The CDR3, as DNA: TGTGCCAGCAGCTTGAGGGGCTCCTTCAGCAATCAGCCCCAGCATTTT. Protein: CASSLRGSFSNQPQHF.

This clonotype has ten or more counts. The J gene is TRBJ2-7, the V gene TRBV11-2; possible D gene TRBD2, 6 bases. Germline V gene data show CDR1 as SGHAT and CDR2 as FQNNGV. The CDR3 has 15 residues. Trimming shortened V by 4 bases and J by 0 bases, and 13 bases separated the two germline ends. The CDR3 reads CASSSTGVSSYEQYV. Written as DNA, the CDR3 is TGTGCCAGCAGCTCGACGGGGGTAAGCTCCTACGAGCAGTACGTC.

This clonotype has just a few counts. J is TRBJ2-2 and V is TRBV6-2 or TRBV6-3, with D perhaps TRBD1 (5 bases). V was trimmed by 6 bases and J by 2 bases, leaving 16 bases between them. CDR3 length: 16 residues. Germline V gene data show CDR1 as MNHEY and CDR2 as SVGEGT. The CDR3 nucleotides read TGTGCCAGCAGGGTACTGGACAACCTCAACACCGGGGAGCTGTTTTTT. Translated, it gives CASRVLDNLNTGELFF.

This clonotype was detected a few times. This chain uses TRBV7-2 with TRBJ2-3; no definite D call. Trimming removed 4 bases from V and 0 bases from J, with 8 bases in between. CDR1 and CDR2 (germline): SGHTA, FQGNSA. The CDR3 runs to 14 residues. CDR3: CASSSHASTDTQYF. In nucleotides, the CDR3 is TGTGCCAGCAGCTCCCATGCTAGCACAGATACGCAGTATTTT.

The chain carries TRBV6-1 and TRBJ2-1; TRBD1 or TRBD2 may be the D gene (5 bases each). CDR1 is MNHNS, CDR2 SASEGT, per germline. V dropped 2 bases and J dropped 9 bases, with 11 bases sitting between them. The length of the CDR3 is 13 residues. The CDR3, as DNA: TGTGCCAGCAGTGAAACTCCGGGACGTGAGCAGTTCTTC. Its translation is CASSETPGREQFF.

This clonotype has a handful of counts. J is TRBJ1-1 and V is TRBV19; maybe TRBD1 (6 bases). The CDR3 totals 11 residues. Germline V gives CDR1 LNHDA, CDR2 SQIVND (reference sequence). The V end was cut by 9 bases, the J end by 6 bases, with 11 bases between. The CDR3 spells CASRGAAEAFF. The CDR3 DNA reads TGTGCCAGCCGGGGGGCTGCTGAAGCTTTCTTT.

This clonotype was detected a few times. The chain employs TRBV7-2 and TRBJ1-2; TRBD1 matches 7 bases. CDR3 size: 16 residues. CDR1 is SGHTA and CDR2 is FQGNSA in the germline V gene. J was trimmed by 0 bases and V by 4 bases; bases with no gene match: 8. The CDR3 spells CASSWFRGLANYGYTF. Written as DNA, the CDR3 is TGTGCCAGCAGCTGGTTTAGGGGGCTTGCTAACTATGGCTACACCTTC.

The chain employs TRBV5-4 and TRBJ1-2, with D perhaps matching TRBD1 (6 bases). The germline V gene has CDR1 SGHNT and CDR2 YYREEE (reference sequence). The CDR3 sequence is 16 residues long. V was cut by 2 bases and J by 4 bases, with 18 bases left in between. In nucleotides, the CDR3 is TGTGCCAGCAGCTTCTGGGGGCAGGGGATTAGCTATGGCTACACCTTC. This translates into CASSFWGQGISYGYTF.

This clonotype was observed a handful of times. CDR3 protein: CASSQGRGHFNSPLHF. The CDR3 nucleotides read TGTGCCAGCAGCCAAGGACGGGGACATTTTAATTCACCCCTCCACTTT. V gene TRBV3-1 combines with J gene TRBJ1-6; D may be TRBD1 (6 bases). This CDR3 comprises 16 residues. Per germline, CDR1 LGHDT and CDR2 YNNKEL (reference sequence). V was clipped by 1 base and J by 6 bases, with 13 bases between them.

A few counts support this clonotype. This sequence joins TRBV7-6 and TRBJ1-2; D ambiguous. This CDR3 has 13 residues. Germline V gene data show CDR1 as SGHVS and CDR2 as FNYEAQ. V dropped 1 base and J dropped 7 bases, with 10 bases sitting between them. DNA for the CDR3: TGTGCCAGCAGCTTAGGGGGTTCAGGTGGCTACACCTTC. It yields the protein CASSLGGSGGYTF.

This clonotype was detected ten times or more. The chain is built from TRBV24-1 and TRBJ2-5, with 16 nucleotides matching TRBD2. Trimming removed 4 bases from V and 5 bases from J; junction bases left unmatched: 6. The CDR3 covers 17 residues. The germline CDR1 and CDR2 sequences are KGHDR and SFDVKD. This CDR3 is CATSDLGLAGGMETQYF. The CDR3 bases are TGTGCCACCAGTGACCTGGGACTAGCGGGGGGGATGGAGACCCAGTACTTC.

The chain combines TRBV12-3 or TRBV12-4 with TRBJ2-7; 9 bases map to TRBD2. Trimming took 5 bases from V and 3 from J; bases not matched to a gene: 11. The CDR3 has 16 amino acids. The CDR3 loop reads CASSGQRGVLFYEQYF. The CDR3, as DNA: TGTGCCAGCAGTGGCCAGCGGGGGGTCCTCTTCTACGAGCAGTACTTC.

V gene TRBV20-1 combines with J gene TRBJ2-6, with D maybe TRBD1 (5 bases). V dropped 5 bases and J dropped 1 base, with 9 bases sitting between them. The CDR3 runs 14 residues. Germline CDR1 reads DFQATT; CDR2 reads SNEGSKA (reference sequence). CDR3 nucleotide sequence: TGCAGTGCTGGGCAGGGTTCTGGGGCCAACGTCCTGACTTTC. Translation gives CSAGQGSGANVLTF.

The gene calls are TRBV30 and TRBJ1-6; 7 bases are a match to TRBD1. CDR3 size: 12 residues. Per germline, CDR1 GTSNPN and CDR2 SVGIG (reference sequence). The CDR3 here is CGQGSYNSPLHF. In DNA form, the CDR3 reads TGTGGACAGGGATCCTATAATTCACCCCTCCACTTT.

The chain is built from TRBV2 and TRBJ2-7, with D possibly called TRBD1 or TRBD2 (5 bases each). The germline V gene has CDR1 SNHLY and CDR2 FYNNEI. This CDR3 comprises 11 residues. V lost 8 bases and J lost 9, with 14 bases in between. The CDR3: CASGEEGRQYF. Here the CDR3 DNA reads TGTGCCAGCGGGGAAGAGGGGAGGCAGTACTTC. The entire variable domain, with the rest obtained from reference TRBV2 and TRBJ2-7, is as follows: EPEVTQTPSHQVTQMGQEVILRCVPISNHLYFYWYRQILGQKVEFLVSFYNNEISEKSEIFDDQFSVERPDGSNFTLKIRSTKLEDSAMYFCASGEEGRQYFGPGTRLTVT.

This rearrangement joins TRBV6-5 to TRBJ1-4; no clear D gene. CDR1 and CDR2 from the germline V gene are MNHEY and SVGAGI. CDR3 length: 15 residues. The V end lost 0 bases, the J end lost 8 bases, and 13 bases lay between the germline ends. This CDR3 is CASSYSNKGGEKLFF. In nucleotides, the CDR3 is TGTGCCAGCAGTTACTCGAATAAGGGCGGCGAAAAACTGTTTTTT.

In nucleotides, the CDR3 is TGTGCCAGCAGCCCTCGGCGGGGGGGCAGCTCGGAGACCCAGTACTTC. This gives the protein CASSPRRGGSSETQYF. This sequence joins TRBV7-6 and TRBJ2-5; TRBD2 matches at 9 bases. Germline V gene lookup returns CDR1 SGHVS and CDR2 FNYEAQ. The CDR3 totals 16 residues. Unmatched junction bases numbered 12, after V lost 5 bases and J lost 5 bases.

There are many counts of this clonotype. The chain couples TRBV20-1 to TRBJ2-1; 10 bases align to TRBD2. J gave up 5 bases and V 6 bases, and 10 bases lay outside the gene matches. This CDR3 region has 15 residues. Germline values: CDR1 DFQATT, CDR2 SNEGSKA (reference sequence). In DNA form, the CDR3 reads TGCAGTGCCGTAAATAGCGGGGGGCCAGACAATGAGCAGTTCTTC. Its protein product is CSAVNSGGPDNEQFF.

The chain employs TRBV7-2 and TRBJ2-5; 7 bases map to TRBD1. The CDR3 covers 15 residues. V trimming: 5 bases; J trimming: 5 bases; junction bases outside the gene matches: 11. Per germline, CDR1 SGHTA and CDR2 FQGNSA. This chain's CDR3 is CASSRDRAIEETQYF. The CDR3 bases are TGTGCCAGCAGCCGCGACAGGGCGATAGAGGAGACCCAGTACTTC.

As for this clonotype: Germline and junction disagree at one end, which may indicate a read error. The V call is TRBV12-3 or TRBV12-4, the J call TRBJ1-2, with 7 bases lining up with TRBD1. The CDR3 totals 12 residues. The CDR3: CASSTYSGGLVF. CDR3 DNA: TGTGCCAGCAGTACCTACTCAGGGGGGTTGGTCTTC.

The chain is built from TRBV3-1 and TRBJ1-2; 7 positions agree with TRBD1. The CDR3 is 16 amino acids. After removal of 3 bases from V and 5 bases from J, the junction contained 12 bases not matched to a gene. Per the germline V gene, CDR1 is LGHDT and CDR2 is YNNKEL (reference sequence). The CDR3 DNA reads TGTGCCAGCAGCCATAGGAGAGGGGGCCCAACGTATGGCTACACCTTC. Residues: CASSHRRGGPTYGYTF.

This clonotype was found many times. The J gene is TRBJ2-5, the V gene TRBV4-1, with D perhaps matching TRBD1 (6 bases). The CDR3 is made up of 16 amino acids. Germline CDR1 is MGHRA and CDR2 is YSYEKL. The V end lost 1 base, the J end lost 0 bases, and 12 bases lay between the germline ends. DNA of the CDR3: TGCGCCAGCAGCCAAGGGTACAGGGACCACCAAGAGACCCAGTACTTC. Residues: CASSQGYRDHQETQYF.

This clonotype was seen more than once but under ten times. The rearrangement uses TRBV29-1 and TRBJ1-2; D remains ambiguous. V was trimmed by 3 bases and J by 0 bases, leaving 5 bases between them. This CDR3 spans 12 amino acids. The germline CDR1 and CDR2 sequences are SQVTM and ANQGSEA. The CDR3 here is CSVESANYGYTF. The CDR3 DNA reads as TGCAGCGTTGAGAGTGCTAACTATGGCTACACCTTC.

This clonotype was counted between two and nine times. This chain connects TRBV19 to TRBJ1-5; tentative D call: TRBD1 (5 bases). CDR3 length equals 14 residues. Germline loops: CDR1 LNHDA, CDR2 SQIVND (reference sequence). The V end was cut by 4 bases, the J end by 4 bases, with 11 bases between. CDR3 sequence reads: CASSTTVYNQPQHF. The CDR3, as DNA: TGTGCCAGTAGTACGACAGTTTATAATCAGCCCCAGCATTTT.

This chain links TRBV7-2 with TRBJ2-6; maybe TRBD1 (5 bases). Per germline, CDR1 SGHTA and CDR2 FQGNSA. Trimming stripped 11 bases from V and 2 bases from J, with 10 bases between. CDR3 length equals 13 residues. CDR3 loop: CAGKTAGANVLTF. DNA of the CDR3: TGTGCCGGCAAGACAGCTGGGGCCAACGTCCTGACTTTC.